Sequencing of this T cell receptor beta chain was carried out in a study of T cells in Graves' hyperthyroidism and ophthalmopathy. Amplification of TCR beta CDR3 regions was performed using RNA transcripts as template. Researchers ran a first-round RT-PCR on the TCR CDR3 using the HTBI primer set. TCRdb used MiXCR to reprocess the multiplex PCR reads, holding one entry per CDR3 protein. The sample consists of 700,000 to 950,000 distinct CDR3 sequences, 35% of them appearing once. The CDR3 extends over 10 amino acids. V gave up 5 bases and J gave up 9 bases, with 8 bases separating them. Germline CDR1 reads MNHNS; CDR2 reads SASEGT.

The TCR comes from a woman aged 40 to 50 with Graves' hyperthyroidism. V is TRBV6-1 and J is TRBJ2-7; D remains ambiguous. Material: blood. The DNA of the CDR3 is TGTGCCAGCAGTACGGCTCCGCAGTACTTC. Translation gives CASSTAPQYF.